This TCR beta chain was retrieved from a study of shared clonotypes between healthy human individuals. In the study overall: The cohort had two women and a few men, ages 18 to 49. There were three CD4 naive, three CD4 memory, two CD8 naive and one CD8 memory plates per donor.

Study outcomes and limitations: The four-donor shared clonotypes exceeded non-shared clonotypes in generation probability, with non-shared ones scoring lower. Across a handful of donors, naive CD4 shared 5% to 6%, naive CD8 more than 3%, memory CD4 more than 2%, memory CD8 more than 0.35%.

Trimming removed 6 bases from V and 5 bases from J, with 11 bases in between. CDR3 length equals 13 residues. Germline V gives CDR1 LNHDA, CDR2 SQIVND (reference sequence). Measured with immunoSEQ multiplex PCR; TCRdb has only the in-frame clones, and not every one. Of around 2.5 million clones detected, approximately 93% appear once; the ten largest clones hold about 0.39%. With respect to this clone: Its antigen remains unknown.

This receptor was obtained from a man between 18 and 35 years old in good health. Some clones in this sample may be carry-over from other donors' samples. The sample was naive CD4+ T cells from PBMCs. The sample's subset: CD45RA+ positively selected. The genes are TRBV19 and TRBJ1-5; no clear D. The CDR3: CASRSQPYQPQHF. The CDR3 DNA sequence: TGTGCCAGTAGGTCCCAACCTTATCAGCCCCAGCATTTT.